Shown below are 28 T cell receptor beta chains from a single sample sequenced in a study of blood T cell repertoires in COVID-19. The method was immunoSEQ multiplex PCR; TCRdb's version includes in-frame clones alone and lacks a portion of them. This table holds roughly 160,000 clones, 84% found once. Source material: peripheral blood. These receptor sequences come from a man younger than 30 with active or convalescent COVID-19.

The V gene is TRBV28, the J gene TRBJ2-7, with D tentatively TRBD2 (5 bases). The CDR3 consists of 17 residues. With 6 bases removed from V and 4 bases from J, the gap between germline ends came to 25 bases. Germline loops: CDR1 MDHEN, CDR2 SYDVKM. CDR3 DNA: TGTGCCAGCAGATCCGGGAAAACAAACCGAACGGCTTACGAGCAGTACTTC. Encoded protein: CASRSGKTNRTAYEQYF.

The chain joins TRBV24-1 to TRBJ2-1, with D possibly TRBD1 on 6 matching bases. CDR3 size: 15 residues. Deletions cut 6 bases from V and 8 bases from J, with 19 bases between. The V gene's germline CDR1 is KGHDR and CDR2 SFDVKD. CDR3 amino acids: CATSLKGVGADEQFF. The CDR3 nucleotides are TGTGCCACCAGTTTAAAAGGAGTGGGGGCTGATGAGCAGTTCTTC.

The CDR3 loop is CASFRGPGELFF. For the CDR3, the DNA is TGTGCCAGTTTCAGGGGACCAGGGGAGCTGTTTTTT. The rearrangement joins TRBV6-5 to TRBJ2-2, with a possible D match to TRBD1 (6 bases). V gave up 9 bases and J gave up 8 bases, with 13 bases separating them. This CDR3 comprises 12 residues. The germline V gene has CDR1 MNHEY and CDR2 SVGAGI.

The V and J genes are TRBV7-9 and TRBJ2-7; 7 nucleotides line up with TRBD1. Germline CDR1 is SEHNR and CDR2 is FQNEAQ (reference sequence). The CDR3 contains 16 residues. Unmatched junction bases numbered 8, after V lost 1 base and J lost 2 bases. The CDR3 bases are TGTGCCAGCAGCTTAGAAGGGACAGCAAAAACCTACGAGCAGTACTTC. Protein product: CASSLEGTAKTYEQYF.

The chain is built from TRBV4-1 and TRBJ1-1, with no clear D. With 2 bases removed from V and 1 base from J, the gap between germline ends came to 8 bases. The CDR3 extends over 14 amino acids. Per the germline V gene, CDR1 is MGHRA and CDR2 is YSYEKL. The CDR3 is CASSQHPGNTEAFF. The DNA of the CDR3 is TGCGCCAGCAGCCAACACCCCGGGAACACTGAAGCTTTCTTT.

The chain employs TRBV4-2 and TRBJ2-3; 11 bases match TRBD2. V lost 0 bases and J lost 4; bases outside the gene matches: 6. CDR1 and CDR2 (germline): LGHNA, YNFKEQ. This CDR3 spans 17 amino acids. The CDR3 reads CASSQDLVAGGADTQYF. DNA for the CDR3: TGTGCCAGCAGCCAAGATTTGGTAGCGGGGGGGGCAGATACGCAGTATTTT.

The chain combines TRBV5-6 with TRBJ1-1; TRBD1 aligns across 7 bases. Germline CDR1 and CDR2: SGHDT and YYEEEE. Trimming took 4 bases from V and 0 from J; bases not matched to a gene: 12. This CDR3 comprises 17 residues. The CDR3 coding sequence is TGTGCCAGCAGCCGAGGGGGCAGGGCCTCCATGAACACTGAAGCTTTCTTT. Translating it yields CASSRGGRASMNTEAFF. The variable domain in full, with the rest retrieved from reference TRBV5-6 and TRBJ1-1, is DAGVTQSPTHLIKTRGQQVTLRCSPKSGHDTVSWYQQALGQGPQFIFQYYEEEERQRGNFPDRFSGHQFPNYSSELNVNALLLGDSALYLCASSRGGRASMNTEAFFGQGTRLTVV.

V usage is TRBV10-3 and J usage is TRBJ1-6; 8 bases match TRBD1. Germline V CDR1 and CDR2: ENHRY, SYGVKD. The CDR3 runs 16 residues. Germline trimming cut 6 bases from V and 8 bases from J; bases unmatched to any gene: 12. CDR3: CAISDPNQGADSPLHF. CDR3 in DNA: TGTGCCATCAGCGATCCCAATCAGGGGGCGGATTCACCCCTCCACTTT.

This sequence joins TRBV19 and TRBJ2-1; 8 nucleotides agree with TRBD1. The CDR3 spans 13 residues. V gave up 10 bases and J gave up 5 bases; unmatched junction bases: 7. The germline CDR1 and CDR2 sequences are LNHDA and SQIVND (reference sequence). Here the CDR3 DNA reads TGTGCCACCTCGGACAGGGTTGACAATGAGCAGTTCTTC. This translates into CATSDRVDNEQFF.

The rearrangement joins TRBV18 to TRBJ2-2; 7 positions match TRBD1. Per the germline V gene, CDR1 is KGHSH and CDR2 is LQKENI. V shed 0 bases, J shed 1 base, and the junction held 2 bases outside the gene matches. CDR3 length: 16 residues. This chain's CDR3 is CASSPPGTVNTGELFF. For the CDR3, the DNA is TGTGCCAGCTCACCACCTGGGACAGTGAACACCGGGGAGCTGTTTTTT.

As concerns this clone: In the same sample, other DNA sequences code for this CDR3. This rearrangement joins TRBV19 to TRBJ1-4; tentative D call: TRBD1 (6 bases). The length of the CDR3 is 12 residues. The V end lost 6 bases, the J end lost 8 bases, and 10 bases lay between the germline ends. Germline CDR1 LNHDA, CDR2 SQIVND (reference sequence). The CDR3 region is CASRQGGEKLFF. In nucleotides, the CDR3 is TGTGCCAGTAGACAGGGCGGGGAAAAACTGTTTTTT. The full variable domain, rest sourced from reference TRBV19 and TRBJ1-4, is DGGITQSPKYLFRKEGQNVTLSCEQNLNHDAMYWYRQDPGQGLRLIYYSQIVNDFQKGDIAEGYSVSREKKESFPLTVTSAQKNPTAFYLCASRQGGEKLFFGSGTQLSVL.

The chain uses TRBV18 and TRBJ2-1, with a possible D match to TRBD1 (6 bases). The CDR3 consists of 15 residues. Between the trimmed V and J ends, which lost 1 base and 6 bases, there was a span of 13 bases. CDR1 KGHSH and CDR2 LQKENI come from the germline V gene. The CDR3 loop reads CASSPRVRGTNEQFF. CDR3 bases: TGTGCCAGCTCACCACGCGTCAGGGGTACCAATGAGCAGTTCTTC.

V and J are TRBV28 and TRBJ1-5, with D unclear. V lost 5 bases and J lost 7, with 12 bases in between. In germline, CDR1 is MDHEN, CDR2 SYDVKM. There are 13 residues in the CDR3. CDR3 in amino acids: CASSPVSRQPQHF. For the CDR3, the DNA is TGTGCCAGCAGTCCGGTCTCGAGACAGCCCCAGCATTTT.

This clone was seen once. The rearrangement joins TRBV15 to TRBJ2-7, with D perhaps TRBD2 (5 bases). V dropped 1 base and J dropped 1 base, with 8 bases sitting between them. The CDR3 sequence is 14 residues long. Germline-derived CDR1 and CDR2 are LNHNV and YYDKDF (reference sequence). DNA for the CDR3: TGTGCCACCAGCAGAGCGGGGTCTTCCTACGAGCAGTACTTC. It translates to CATSRAGSSYEQYF.

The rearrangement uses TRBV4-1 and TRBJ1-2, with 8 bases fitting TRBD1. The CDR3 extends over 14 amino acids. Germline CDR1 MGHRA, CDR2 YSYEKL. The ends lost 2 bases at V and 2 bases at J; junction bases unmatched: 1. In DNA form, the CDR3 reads TGCGCCAGCAGCCAAAACAGGGGGAACTATGGCTACACCTTC. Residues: CASSQNRGNYGYTF.

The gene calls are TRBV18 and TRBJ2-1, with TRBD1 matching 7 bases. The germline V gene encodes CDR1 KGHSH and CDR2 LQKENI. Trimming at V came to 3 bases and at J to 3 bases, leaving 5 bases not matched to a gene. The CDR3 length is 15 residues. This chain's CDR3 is CASSPGQLIYNEQFF. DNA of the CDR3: TGTGCCAGCTCACCGGGACAGCTGATCTACAATGAGCAGTTCTTC.

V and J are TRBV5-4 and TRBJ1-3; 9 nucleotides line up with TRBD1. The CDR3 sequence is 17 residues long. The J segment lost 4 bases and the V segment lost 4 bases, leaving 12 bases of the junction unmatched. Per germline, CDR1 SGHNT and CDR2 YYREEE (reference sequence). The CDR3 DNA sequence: TGTGCCAGCAGCCCCGGGACAGGGACCCCGGGGGGAAACACCATATATTTT. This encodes CASSPGTGTPGGNTIYF.

Here the CDR3 reads CASSYSAGRGETQYF. In nucleotides, the CDR3 is TGTGCCAGCAGTTATAGCGCGGGACGGGGGGAGACCCAGTACTTC. The rearrangement links TRBV6-6 to TRBJ2-5, with D possibly being TRBD2 (6 bases). Trimming stripped 3 bases from V and 5 bases from J, with 16 bases between. The CDR3 has 15 residues. Germline values: CDR1 MNHNY, CDR2 SVGAGI (reference sequence).

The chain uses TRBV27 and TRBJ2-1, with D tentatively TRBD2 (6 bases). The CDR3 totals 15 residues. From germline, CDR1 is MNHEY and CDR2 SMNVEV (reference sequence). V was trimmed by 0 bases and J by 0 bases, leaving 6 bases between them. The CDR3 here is CASSLSGGSYNEQFF. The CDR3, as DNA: TGTGCCAGCAGTTTATCGGGGGGCTCCTACAATGAGCAGTTCTTC.

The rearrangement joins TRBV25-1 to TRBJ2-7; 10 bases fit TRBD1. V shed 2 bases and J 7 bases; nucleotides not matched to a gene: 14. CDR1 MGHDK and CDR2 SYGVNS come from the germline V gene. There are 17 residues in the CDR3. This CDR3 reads CASSESRGRDRGWEQYF. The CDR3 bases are TGTGCCAGCAGTGAAAGCCGGGGCCGGGACAGGGGCTGGGAGCAGTACTTC.

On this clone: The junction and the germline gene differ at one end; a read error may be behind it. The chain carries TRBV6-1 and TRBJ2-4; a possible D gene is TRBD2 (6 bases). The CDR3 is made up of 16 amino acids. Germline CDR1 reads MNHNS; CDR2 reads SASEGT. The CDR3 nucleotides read TGTGCCAGCACTGAAGCCACTCTCGGGGGCAAAAACATTCAGTACTTC. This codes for CASTEATLGGKNIQYF.

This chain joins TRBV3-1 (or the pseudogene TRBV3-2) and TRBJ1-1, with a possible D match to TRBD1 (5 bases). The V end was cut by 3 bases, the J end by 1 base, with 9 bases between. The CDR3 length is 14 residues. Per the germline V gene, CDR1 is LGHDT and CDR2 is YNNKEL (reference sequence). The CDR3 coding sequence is TGTGCCAGCAGCCATACAACAGGGAACACTGAAGCTTTCTTT. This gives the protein CASSHTTGNTEAFF.

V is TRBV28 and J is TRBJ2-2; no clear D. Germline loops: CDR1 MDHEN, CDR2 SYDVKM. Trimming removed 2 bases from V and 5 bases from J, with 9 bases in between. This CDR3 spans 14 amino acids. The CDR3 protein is CASSLERITGELFF. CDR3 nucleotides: TGTGCCAGCAGTTTAGAGCGTATAACCGGGGAGCTGTTTTTT.

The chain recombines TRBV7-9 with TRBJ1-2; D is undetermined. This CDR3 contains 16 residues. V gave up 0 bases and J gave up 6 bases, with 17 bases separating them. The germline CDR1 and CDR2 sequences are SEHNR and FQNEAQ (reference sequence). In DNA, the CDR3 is TGTGCCAGCAGCTTAGCGCGGGAGGAATTCTATAATGGCTACACCTTC. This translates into CASSLAREEFYNGYTF. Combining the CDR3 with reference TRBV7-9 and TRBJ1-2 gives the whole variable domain DTGVSQNPRHKITKRGQNVTFRCDPISEHNRLYWYRQTLGQGPEFLTYFQNEAQLEKSRLLSDRFSAERPKGSFSTLEIQRTEQGDSAMYLCASSLAREEFYNGYTFGSGTRLTVV.

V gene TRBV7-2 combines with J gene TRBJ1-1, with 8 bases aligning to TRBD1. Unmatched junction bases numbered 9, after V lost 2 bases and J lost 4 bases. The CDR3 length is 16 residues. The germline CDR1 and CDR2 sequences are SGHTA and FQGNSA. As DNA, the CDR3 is TGTGCCAGCAGCTTACAGGGGGCGGCGAGGGGCACTGAAGCTTTCTTT. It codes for CASSLQGAARGTEAFF. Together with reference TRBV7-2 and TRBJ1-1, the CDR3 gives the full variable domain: GAGVSQSPSNKVTEKGKDVELRCDPISGHTALYWYRQSLGQGLEFLIYFQGNSAPDKSGLPSDRFSAERTGGSVSTLTIQRTQQEDSAVYLCASSLQGAARGTEAFFGQGTRLTVV.

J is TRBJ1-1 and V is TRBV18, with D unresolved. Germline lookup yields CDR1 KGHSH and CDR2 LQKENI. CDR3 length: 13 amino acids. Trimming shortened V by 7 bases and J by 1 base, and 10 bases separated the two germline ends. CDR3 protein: CASYRGRNTEAFF. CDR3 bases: TGTGCCAGCTATCGAGGCAGGAACACTGAAGCTTTCTTT.

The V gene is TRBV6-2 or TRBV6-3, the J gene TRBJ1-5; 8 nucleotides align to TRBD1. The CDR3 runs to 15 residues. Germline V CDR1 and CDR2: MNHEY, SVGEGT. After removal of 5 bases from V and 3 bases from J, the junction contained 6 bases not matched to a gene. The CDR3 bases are TGTGCCAGCAGTAAGACAGGGGCTTTCAATCAGCCCCAGCATTTT. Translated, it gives CASSKTGAFNQPQHF.

In DNA form, the CDR3 reads TGTGCCAGCAGCTTAGCCGGGACAGGTAGGACTGAAGCTTTCTTT. Its translation: CASSLAGTGRTEAFF. This chain uses TRBV7-9 with TRBJ1-1, with 8 bases lining up with TRBD1. The CDR3 runs to 15 residues. The trim removed 0 bases at V and 5 bases at J, leaving 5 bases unmatched. The germline gives CDR1 SEHNR, CDR2 FQNEAQ (reference sequence).